This T cell receptor beta chain was recorded in a study of human thymus T cells. General study results and limits: Thymic and blood repertoires seemed to favor certain V and J genes.

Having corrective surgery for congenital heart defects, healthy Finnish infants were the ones who donated. During surgery, about 0.5-1 mL peripheral blood was drawn from four of eight donors. All available leukocytes, rather than a set cell count, yielded the blood DNA. Profiled with immunoSEQ multiplex PCR; TCRdb holds only in-frame clones, not every one. The data hold 35,000 to 55,000 clones, with approximately 95% observed a single time. Germline loops: CDR1 MNHEY, CDR2 SMNVEV (reference sequence). This CDR3 region has 14 residues. Between the trimmed V and J ends, which lost 2 bases and 0 bases, there was a span of 8 bases. This clone was seen a single time. The target antigen is unknown.

Sequenced input: blood. The rearrangement joins TRBV27 to TRBJ2-7; D unclear. This receptor was taken from a boy in the first two years of life with a congenital heart defect but otherwise immunologically healthy. CDR3 DNA sequence: TGTGCCAGCAGTTTAAGGCTGAGCTCCTACGAGCAGTACTTC. This encodes CASSLRLSSYEQYF.